The 11 T cell receptor beta chains listed next were all sequenced from one sample in a study of Ad26.COV2.S vaccination and SARS-CoV-2 variants. Noted treatment: 15 to 20 received Ad26.COV2.S at low or high dose, single or two shots; 5 received placebo; per-sample allocation not given. Sampling was done on day 63 after the first vaccine or placebo injection. Assay used: immunoSEQ multiplex PCR; TCRdb lists only in-frame clones, some missing. The sample has 300,000 to 400,000 clones, 88% seen once. Sequenced material: peripheral blood, taken in a trial of Ad26.COV2.S vaccine versus placebo. All receptors derive from a person between 18 and 59 years old who received the Ad26.COV2.S COVID-19 vaccine or a placebo.

The CDR3 is CASSQDYSGGYEQYF. The DNA of the CDR3 is TGCGCCAGCAGCCAAGATTACAGCGGGGGCTACGAGCAGTACTTC. The chain carries TRBV4-3 and TRBJ2-7, with TRBD2 matching 8 bases. The ends lost 0 bases at V and 3 bases at J; junction bases unmatched: 4. CDR3 length: 15 residues. The germline V gene has CDR1 LGHNA and CDR2 YSLEER.

V and J are TRBV19 and TRBJ1-2; 7 bases map to TRBD1. The ends lost 6 bases at V and 2 bases at J; junction bases unmatched: 6. The CDR3 loop spans 14 amino acids. Germline CDR1 reads LNHDA; CDR2 reads SQIVND (reference sequence). CDR3 nucleotides: TGTGCCAGTAGCGTGACAGGGACCAACTATGGCTACACCTTC. It yields the protein CASSVTGTNYGYTF.

The J gene is TRBJ2-7, the V gene TRBV21-1. TRBV21-1 constitutes a pseudogene. The CDR3 runs 15 residues. The CDR3 reads CASSKEGGDSYEQYF. The CDR3 DNA reads as TGTGCCAGCAGCAAAGAGGGGGGCGACTCCTACGAGCAGTACTTC.

This chain connects TRBV5-1 to TRBJ2-3; 7 bases are shared with TRBD2. J was trimmed by 0 bases and V by 4 bases; bases with no gene match: 8. The germline CDR1 and CDR2 sequences are SGHRS and YFSETQ. The CDR3 covers 16 residues. CDR3 region: CASSREGRTSTDTQYF. The CDR3 region has the DNA TGCGCCAGCAGCAGGGAGGGCAGGACTAGCACAGATACGCAGTATTTT.

V and J are TRBV21-1 and TRBJ1-3; the table's D call of TRBD1 was not tested on the DNA. TRBV21-1 is deemed a pseudogene. The CDR3 runs 17 residues. The CDR3: CASSKGKDRGNGNTIYF. As DNA, the CDR3 is TGTGCCAGCAGCAAAGGTAAGGACAGGGGTAACGGAAACACCATATATTTT.

This rearrangement joins TRBV4-2 to TRBJ1-1; TRBD1 aligns across 9 bases. J lost 9 bases, V lost 0 bases, and 11 bases had no gene match. From germline, CDR1 is LGHNA and CDR2 YNFKEQ. This CDR3 comprises 16 residues. The CDR3 DNA sequence: TGTGCCAGCAGCCAAGAGGGGGGGGACAGGGTTTTTAAAGCTTTCTTT. This sequence encodes CASSQEGGDRVFKAFF.

This clone was detected once. The V and J genes are TRBV11-2 and TRBJ1-2, with unresolved D. The CDR3 covers 16 residues. Per the germline V gene, CDR1 is SGHAT and CDR2 is FQNNGV. V was trimmed by 4 bases and J by 4 bases, leaving 19 bases between them. In nucleotides, the CDR3 is TGTGCCAGCAGCTCGGTGACGGCAGGCCAAACCTATGGCTACACCTTC. This gives the protein CASSSVTAGQTYGYTF.

The chain uses TRBV6-2 or TRBV6-3 and TRBJ2-7; no clear D gene. The germline V gene encodes CDR1 MNHEY and CDR2 SVGEGT. CDR3 length: 19 amino acids. Trimming shortened V by 0 bases and J by 5 bases, and 26 bases separated the two germline ends. CDR3 nucleotide sequence: TGTGCCAGCAGTTACTCCTCCCGGACGGTTTACGGTCCGTTCGACGAGCAGTACTTC. Encoded protein: CASSYSSRTVYGPFDEQYF.

This clone was recorded only once. The chain carries TRBV15 and TRBJ2-7; D may be TRBD1 or TRBD2 (5 bases each). This CDR3 has 14 residues. Germline V lookup: CDR1 LNHNV, CDR2 YYDKDF (reference sequence). Trimming pared 0 bases from V and 4 bases from J, leaving 10 bases between. The CDR3 loop reads CATSRDKGPYEQYF. The CDR3 region has the DNA TGTGCCACCAGCAGAGATAAGGGACCATACGAGCAGTACTTC.

The chain is built from TRBV5-1 and TRBJ1-1; 11 bases agree with TRBD1. Trimming cost V 4 bases and J 4 bases; bases outside gene matches: 9. This CDR3 is built from 16 residues. CDR1 and CDR2 from the germline V gene are SGHRS and YFSETQ. The CDR3 reads CASSKDRGPGVTEAFF. Written as DNA, the CDR3 is TGCGCCAGCAGCAAGGACAGGGGGCCGGGGGTCACTGAAGCTTTCTTT. The full variable domain, in which reference TRBV5-1 and TRBJ1-1 provide the parts outside the CDR3, is KAGVTQTPRYLIKTRGQQVTLSCSPISGHRSVSWYQQTPGQGLQFLFEYFSETQRNKGNFPGRFSGRQFSNSRSEMNVSTLELGDSALYLCASSKDRGPGVTEAFFGQGTRLTVV.

This clone was seen once. V usage is TRBV19 and J usage is TRBJ2-5, with D perhaps given as TRBD1 or TRBD2 (5 bases each). The CDR3 contains 16 residues. In germline, CDR1 is LNHDA, CDR2 SQIVND (reference sequence). The V and J ends lost 3 bases and 4 bases respectively, with 18 bases between them. The CDR3 DNA follows: TGTGCCAGTAGTATGAGGGGTTGGAGACAGCTAGAGACCCAGTACTTC. It is translated as CASSMRGWRQLETQYF. The full variable domain, its missing parts supplied by reference TRBV19 and TRBJ2-5, is DGGITQSPKYLFRKEGQNVTLSCEQNLNHDAMYWYRQDPGQGLRLIYYSQIVNDFQKGDIAEGYSVSREKKESFPLTVTSAQKNPTAFYLCASSMRGWRQLETQYFGPGTRLLVL.